Listed below are T cell receptor beta chains from one sample, sequenced in a study of post-analysis software for immune sequencing data. TCRdb reanalysed the PCR reads using MiXCR and keeps one entry per CDR3 protein. Of 400,000 to 500,000 distinct CDR3 sequences in the sample, 30% to 40% were seen once. The sequencing input was blood. These receptor sequences come from a girl aged 2-10 years with multiple sclerosis. Each CDR3 is given with its conserved first and last residue. A D gene is named only where the DNA matches it firmly.

D gene	V gene	J gene	CDR3 protein
NA	TRBV12-5	TRBJ1-1	CASGFWGGSTEAFF
TRBD2	TRBV11-1	TRBJ2-3	CASSVAGGPADTQYF
NA	TRBV28	TRBJ2-1	CASRSLLNEQFF
NA	TRBV20-1	TRBJ1-1	CSATRDGTEAFF
NA	TRBV11-2	TRBJ1-4	CASSPLSGMANEKLFF
TRBD2	TRBV20-1	TRBJ2-3	CSATPLANTDTQYF
NA	TRBV3-1	TRBJ2-5	CASSLLGAAETQYF
TRBD2	TRBV12-3/TRBV12-4	TRBJ2-5	CASSWGLAGIQETQYF
TRBD1	TRBV24-1	TRBJ2-7	CATSGGTGGGYEQYF
TRBD2	TRBV7-2	TRBJ2-1	CASSSGGGWVGLSNEQFF
TRBD2	TRBV2	TRBJ2-1	CASSVTSGRQFF
NA	TRBV7-2	TRBJ2-7	CASSLIGGFGEQYF
NA	TRBV7-9	TRBJ2-3	CASSHPGDCTDTQYF
NA	TRBV29-1	TRBJ2-3	CSVLSGDTQYF
NA	TRBV4-1	TRBJ1-2	CASSQLTDSAKLNYGYTF
NA	TRBV7-9	TRBJ1-5	CASSLDLQPQHF
NA	TRBV18	TRBJ1-1	CASSTVNTEAFF
NA	TRBV28	TRBJ1-1	CASSGSSAGFTEAFF
TRBD1	TRBV5-1	TRBJ1-1	CASSGGQGEVTEAFF